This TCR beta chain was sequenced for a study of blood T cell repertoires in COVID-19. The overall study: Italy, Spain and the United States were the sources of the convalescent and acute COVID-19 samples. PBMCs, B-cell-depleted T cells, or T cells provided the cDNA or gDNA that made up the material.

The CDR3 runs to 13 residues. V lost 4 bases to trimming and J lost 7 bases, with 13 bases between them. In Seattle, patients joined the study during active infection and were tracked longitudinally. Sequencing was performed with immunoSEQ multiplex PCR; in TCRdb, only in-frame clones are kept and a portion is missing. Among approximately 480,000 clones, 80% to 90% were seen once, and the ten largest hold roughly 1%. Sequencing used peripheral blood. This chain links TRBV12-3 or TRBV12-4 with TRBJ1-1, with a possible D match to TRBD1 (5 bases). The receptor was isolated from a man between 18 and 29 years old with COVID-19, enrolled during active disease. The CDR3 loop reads CASSYRGKSEAFF. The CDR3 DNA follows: TGTGCCAGCAGTTATCGGGGGAAGAGTGAAGCTTTCTTT.